Shown below are 17 T cell receptor beta chains from a single sample sequenced in a study of early T cells in non-severe SARS-CoV-2 infection. Via MiXCR, TCRdb re-called the 5' RACE reads, giving one row per CDR3 protein. The table has roughly 60,000 distinct CDR3 sequences, 5.5% to 8.5% seen once. The material was whole blood, obtained at baseline. The receptors derive from an adult who was a healthcare worker with PCR-confirmed SARS-CoV-2 infection or an uninfected control (not recorded which).

This clonotype was picked up many times. The V and J genes are TRBV29-1 and TRBJ2-3, with 7 bases matching TRBD1. Germline lookup yields CDR1 SQVTM and CDR2 ANQGSEA. The J segment lost 2 bases and the V segment lost 3 bases, leaving 5 bases of the junction unmatched. CDR3 length equals 14 residues. CDR3 amino acids: CSVDGTVNTDTQYF. The CDR3 DNA follows: TGCAGCGTTGACGGGACAGTAAACACAGATACGCAGTATTTT.

In this sample, this clonotype turned up many times. V gene TRBV6-2 or TRBV6-3 combines with J gene TRBJ1-1; tentatively, D is TRBD1 (5 bases). Germline V gene sequence: CDR1 MNHEY, CDR2 SVGEGT. The CDR3 runs 13 residues. Trimming removed 10 bases at V and 4 bases at J, with 16 bases between. In nucleotides, the CDR3 is TGTGCCACCGCTACGCAGGGAGGCACTGAAGCTTTCTTT. Amino acid sequence: CATATQGGTEAFF.

The genes are TRBV5-6 and TRBJ2-7, with D perhaps matching TRBD2 (6 bases). Germline CDR1 SGHDT, CDR2 YYEEEE. Trimming left V 5 bases short and J 1 base short, with 13 bases between. The CDR3 consists of 14 residues. For the CDR3, the DNA is TGTGCCAGCAGTCTGCCGGGACTTTCCTACGAGCAGTACTTC. Its translation: CASSLPGLSYEQYF.

The V call is TRBV7-8, the J call TRBJ2-5; no definite D call. Deletions cut 1 base from V and 8 bases from J, with 8 bases between. CDR1 is SGHVS and CDR2 is FQNEAQ in the germline V gene. The CDR3 has 12 residues. CDR3 nucleotides: TGTGCCAGCAGCTTAGTATACGGAACCCAGTACTTC. Its protein product is CASSLVYGTQYF.

This clonotype was found many times. The chain combines TRBV6-5 with TRBJ2-3, with 10 bases identical to TRBD1. The germline V gene encodes CDR1 MNHEY and CDR2 SVGAGI. V dropped 2 bases and J dropped 0; count of bases not matched to a gene: 8. The CDR3 has 18 amino acids. The CDR3, as DNA: TGTGCCAGCAGTTACCGAGGGACAGGGGCCTCTAGCACAGATACGCAGTATTTT. It encodes CASSYRGTGASSTDTQYF.

The chain recombines TRBV6-7 with TRBJ2-2; TRBD1 matches 7 bases. TRBV6-7 belongs to the ORF category, with a function that is uncertain. The J segment lost 7 bases and the V segment lost 6 bases, leaving 8 bases of the junction unmatched. The CDR3 spans 14 residues. This chain's CDR3 is CASRGQLWHGELFF. CDR3 nucleotide sequence: TGTGCCAGCAGGGGACAGCTATGGCACGGGGAGCTGTTTTTT.

This clonotype showed up just a few times. The rearrangement uses TRBV19 and TRBJ2-2, with D possibly being TRBD1 (5 bases). The CDR3 sequence is 17 residues long. V shed 7 bases and J shed 1 base, with 19 bases lying between them. Germline lookup yields CDR1 LNHDA and CDR2 SQIVND (reference sequence). This chain's CDR3 is CASTLRTTKRNTGELFF. The DNA for the CDR3 is TGTGCCAGTACCTTGAGGACAACAAAAAGGAACACCGGGGAGCTGTTTTTT.

The gene calls are TRBV28 and TRBJ1-6; 8 bases align to TRBD1. CDR1 MDHEN and CDR2 SYDVKM come from the germline V gene. CDR3 length: 16 residues. V trimming: 4 bases; J trimming: 4 bases; junction bases outside the gene matches: 6. The CDR3, as DNA: TGTGCCAGCAGTTACCCGGACAGGGAATATAATTCACCCCTCCACTTT. The encoded protein is CASSYPDREYNSPLHF.

This clonotype was counted only a few times. The chain has TRBV3-1 and TRBJ2-7; D not resolved. From germline, CDR1 is LGHDT and CDR2 YNNKEL (reference sequence). V was cut by 5 bases and J by 2 bases, with 4 bases left in between. The CDR3 sequence is 11 residues long. The CDR3 protein is CASSSTYEQYF. The CDR3 nucleotides are TGTGCCAGCAGCTCGACCTACGAGCAGTACTTC.

About this clonotype: The junction departs from the called germline gene at one end, perhaps through a read error. This chain uses TRBV20-1 with TRBJ1-1; 10 bases match TRBD1. CDR1 and CDR2 from the germline V gene are DFQATT and SNEGSKA (reference sequence). The CDR3 covers 14 residues. The DNA of the CDR3 is TGCAGTGCTAGCCGACAGGGGGCGAGCACTGAAGCTTGCTTT. Protein sequence: CSASRQGASTEACF.

This clonotype has a handful of counts. The chain recombines TRBV15 with TRBJ1-5, with 8 bases fitting TRBD1. Trimming cost V 7 bases and J 7 bases; bases outside gene matches: 9. Germline V gives CDR1 LNHNV, CDR2 YYDKDF (reference sequence). This CDR3 spans 14 amino acids. In DNA form, the CDR3 reads TGTGCCACCAACACTCGGACAGGGAACCAGCCCCAGCATTTT. Translating it yields CATNTRTGNQPQHF.

CDR3 nucleotides: TGCGCCAGCAGCCTCAGACTAGCGGGGGCTTCCTACAATGAGCAGTTCTTC. As protein: CASSLRLAGASYNEQFF. The V and J genes are TRBV5-1 and TRBJ2-1; 12 bases map to TRBD2. This CDR3 has 17 amino acids. V was pared by 4 bases and J by 1 base, with 6 bases of the junction left unmatched. Germline V gene lookup returns CDR1 SGHRS and CDR2 YFSETQ.

In this sample, this clonotype turned up many times. V gene TRBV12-3 or TRBV12-4 combines with J gene TRBJ2-7, with 7 bases matching TRBD1. This CDR3 comprises 16 residues. V was pared by 0 bases and J by 3 bases, with 8 bases of the junction left unmatched. Written as DNA, the CDR3 is TGTGCCAGCAGTTTAGCGCTGGGACAGCCCCTCTACGAGCAGTACTTC. It is translated as CASSLALGQPLYEQYF.

This clonotype appeared many times. The chain is built from TRBV20-1 and TRBJ2-3; 8 nucleotides match TRBD2. J lost 6 bases, V lost 4 bases, and 15 bases had no gene match. This CDR3 has 16 residues. Germline assignment: CDR1 DFQATT and CDR2 SNEGSKA (reference sequence). CDR3 nucleotide sequence: TGCAGTGCTACCGACTACACGGGGGGGCACGCGGATACGCAGTATTTT. This codes for CSATDYTGGHADTQYF.

This clonotype was observed many times. The V call is TRBV5-5, the J call TRBJ2-2; TRBD1 matches 10 bases. This CDR3 is built from 17 residues. The ends lost 2 bases at V and 1 base at J; junction bases unmatched: 5. Looked up from germline, CDR1 is SGHKS and CDR2 is YYEKEE (reference sequence). CDR3 region: CASSFSDRGLNTGELFF. The DNA of the CDR3 is TGTGCCAGCAGCTTTTCCGACAGGGGGCTGAACACCGGGGAGCTGTTTTTT.

This clonotype occurred many times. The chain couples TRBV29-1 to TRBJ1-3; no reliable D call. This CDR3 is built from 12 residues. In germline, CDR1 is SQVTM, CDR2 ANQGSEA. V dropped 6 bases and J dropped 0 bases, with 6 bases sitting between them. The DNA of the CDR3 is TGCAGCGTAAGGGTCTCTGGAAACACCATATATTTT. It yields the protein CSVRVSGNTIYF.

This clonotype showed up many times. This rearrangement joins TRBV7-2 to TRBJ2-5; 10 bases agree with TRBD2. Trimming at V came to 4 bases and at J to 3 bases, leaving 8 bases not matched to a gene. Germline CDR1 is SGHTA and CDR2 is FQGNSA. This CDR3 spans 16 amino acids. CDR3 nucleotide sequence: TGTGCCAGCAGCTATGTTCGGCTAGCGGGGGAAGAGACCCAGTACTTC. Translation gives CASSYVRLAGEETQYF.